This entry lists 25 T cell receptor beta chains sequenced from one sample in a study of T cell responses to AZD1222 COVID-19 vaccine. Generated by immunoSEQ multiplex PCR, the TCRdb table keeps only in-frame clones and is missing some. Of over 85,000 clones in the sample, about 90% were seen once. The sample was peripheral blood, taken on day 0 of AZD1222 vaccination. These receptor sequences come from an adult in good health.

V is TRBV5-4 and J is TRBJ1-5; the D is unclear. Between the trimmed V and J ends, which lost 2 bases and 0 bases, there was a span of 3 bases. This CDR3 is 13 amino acids long. The germline V gene has CDR1 SGHNT and CDR2 YYREEE (reference sequence). The CDR3 loop is CASSFDSNQPQHF. For the CDR3, the DNA is TGTGCCAGCAGCTTTGATAGCAATCAGCCCCAGCATTTT.

J is TRBJ1-1 and V is TRBV5-1; no clear D. V was shortened by 4 bases and J by 8 bases, with 27 bases between the two germline ends. CDR3 length: 17 residues. The germline V gene has CDR1 SGHRS and CDR2 YFSETQ. CDR3 sequence (DNA): TGCGCCAGCAGCCCTGAGGGCAGCTCCACCGGTAGGAGCGAAGCTTTCTTT. This sequence encodes CASSPEGSSTGRSEAFF.

V is TRBV30 and J is TRBJ2-7, with D maybe TRBD1 (5 bases). CDR1 is GTSNPN and CDR2 is SVGIG in the germline V gene (reference sequence). The CDR3 covers 12 residues. Trimming left V 2 bases short and J 6 bases short, with 11 bases between. The DNA for the CDR3 is TGTGCCTGGAGTACAGGTTCCCGCGAGCAGTACTTC. This sequence encodes CAWSTGSREQYF.

This rearrangement joins TRBV14 to TRBJ1-2; 8 bases match TRBD1. CDR3 length: 17 residues. The germline CDR1 and CDR2 sequences are SGHDN and FVKESK. V dropped 1 base and J dropped 7; count of bases not matched to a gene: 14. CDR3 amino acids: CASSQGSGGPQYGGYTF. CDR3 in DNA: TGTGCCAGCAGCCAAGGGTCAGGGGGCCCGCAATACGGTGGCTACACCTTC.

The sample holds a few counts of this clone. The rearrangement joins TRBV7-2 to TRBJ1-1; maybe TRBD1 (5 bases). The V end was cut by 0 bases, the J end by 10 bases, with 12 bases between. The CDR3 consists of 13 residues. CDR1 SGHTA and CDR2 FQGNSA come from the germline V gene. The CDR3 spells CASSLAGEQRAFF. The CDR3 DNA sequence: TGTGCCAGCAGCTTAGCGGGGGAACAGCGAGCTTTCTTT.

V gene TRBV9 combines with J gene TRBJ1-3; no firm D call. V dropped 0 bases and J dropped 4 bases, with 5 bases sitting between them. The CDR3 is 13 residues long. Germline V CDR1 and CDR2: SGDLS, YYNGEE. CDR3 sequence: CASSVGEGNTIYF. Written as DNA, the CDR3 is TGTGCCAGCAGCGTAGGAGAAGGAAACACCATATATTTT.

J is TRBJ2-7 and V is TRBV6-2 or TRBV6-3; a possible D gene is TRBD1 (5 bases). Trimming took 2 bases from V and 3 from J, leaving 11 bases between them. Germline lookup yields CDR1 MNHEY and CDR2 SVGEGT. The CDR3 is 14 residues long. The CDR3 DNA reads as TGTGCCAGCAGTTACAGGTTAGGGGTCTACGAGCAGTACTTC. Residues: CASSYRLGVYEQYF.

This clone has just a few counts. CDR3 nucleotide sequence: TGTGCCATCAGTGAGGGACAGGGTCGGGAAAAACTGTTTTTT. Amino acid sequence: CAISEGQGREKLFF. This rearrangement joins TRBV10-3 to TRBJ1-4; 8 nucleotides align to TRBD1. J lost 8 bases, V lost 2 bases, and 4 bases had no gene match. CDR3 size: 14 residues. Germline V gives CDR1 ENHRY, CDR2 SYGVKD.

The chain employs TRBV5-4 and TRBJ2-1, with D maybe TRBD2 (5 bases). V was shortened by 1 base and J by 6 bases, with 11 bases between the two germline ends. The CDR3 consists of 14 residues. Looked up from germline, CDR1 is SGHNT and CDR2 is YYREEE (reference sequence). The CDR3 loop reads CASSLWRLPNEQFF. The CDR3, as DNA: TGTGCCAGCAGCTTGTGGAGACTACCCAATGAGCAGTTCTTC.

V is TRBV14 and J is TRBJ1-1, with 10 bases aligning to TRBD1. The trim removed 1 base at V and 0 bases at J, leaving 23 bases unmatched. Germline loops: CDR1 SGHDN, CDR2 FVKESK. The CDR3 is 23 residues long. CDR3 amino acids: CASSQVPPDRGMVSRLMNTEAFF. For the CDR3, the DNA is TGTGCCAGCAGCCAAGTGCCCCCGGACAGGGGGATGGTATCGCGACTAATGAACACTGAAGCTTTCTTT.

The sample holds one count of this clone. J is TRBJ1-2 and V is TRBV7-2; no reliable D call. With 0 bases removed from V and 4 bases from J, the gap between germline ends came to 9 bases. The CDR3 extends over 14 amino acids. The germline gives CDR1 SGHTA, CDR2 FQGNSA. The CDR3 sequence is CASSLAGAVYGYTF. In nucleotides, the CDR3 is TGTGCCAGCAGCTTAGCGGGAGCGGTCTATGGCTACACCTTC.

V gene TRBV7-2 combines with J gene TRBJ2-2, with D possibly matching TRBD2 (6 bases). Per germline, CDR1 SGHTA and CDR2 FQGNSA. V gave up 2 bases and J gave up 2 bases, with 12 bases separating them. The CDR3 totals 16 residues. The CDR3 DNA sequence: TGTGCCAGCAGCTTATTTGGACTAACCAACACCGGGGAGCTGTTTTTT. Translation: CASSLFGLTNTGELFF.

CDR3 region: CASSSRQGRNTEAFF. CDR3 DNA sequence: TGTGCCAGCAGCTCGAGACAGGGGCGCAACACTGAAGCTTTCTTT. The chain couples TRBV11-2 to TRBJ1-1; 8 positions match TRBD1. The CDR3 loop spans 15 amino acids. The V segment lost 4 bases and the J segment 2 bases; nucleotides outside the gene matches: 6. Germline loops: CDR1 SGHAT, CDR2 FQNNGV. Variable domain in full (rest from reference TRBV11-2 and TRBJ1-1): EAGVAQSPRYKIIEKRQSVAFWCNPISGHATLYWYQQILGQGPKLLIQFQNNGVVDDSQLPKDRFSAERLKGVDSTLKIQPAKLEDSAVYLCASSSRQGRNTEAFFGQGTRLTVV.

About this clone itself: One end of the junction is discordant with germline, which a read error may explain. This chain uses TRBV7-7 with TRBJ1-6; the match to TRBD1 covers 8 bases. CDR1 and CDR2 from the germline V gene are SSHAT and FNYEAQ (reference sequence). The CDR3 has 15 amino acids. The CDR3 is CASSESQGDNSPLHF. CDR3 DNA sequence: TGTGCTAGCAGCGAATCACAGGGGGATAATTCACCCCTCCACTTT. The whole variable domain, remainder taken from reference TRBV7-7 and TRBJ1-6, is GAGVSQSPRYKVTKRGQDVTLRCDPISSHATLYWYQQALGQGPEFLTYFNYEAQPDKSGLPSDRFSAERPEGSISTLTIQRTEQRDSAMYRCASSESQGDNSPLHFGNGTRLTVT.

This chain joins TRBV7-2 and TRBJ1-3, with D perhaps matching TRBD1 (5 bases). This CDR3 region has 13 residues. The V end lost 5 bases, the J end lost 4 bases, and 9 bases lay between the germline ends. Germline values: CDR1 SGHTA, CDR2 FQGNSA. The CDR3 DNA follows: TGTGCCAGCAGCCCAAGACAGGGAAACACCATATATTTT. This encodes CASSPRQGNTIYF. Complete variable domain (other parts from reference TRBV7-2 and TRBJ1-3): GAGVSQSPSNKVTEKGKDVELRCDPISGHTALYWYRQSLGQGLEFLIYFQGNSAPDKSGLPSDRFSAERTGGSVSTLTIQRTQQEDSAVYLCASSPRQGNTIYFGEGSWLTVV.

This sequence joins TRBV9 and TRBJ1-2, with TRBD1 matching over 7 bases. The J segment lost 8 bases and the V segment lost 0 bases, leaving 7 bases of the junction unmatched. The CDR3 has 14 amino acids. Germline-derived CDR1 and CDR2 are SGDLS and YYNGEE. CDR3 residues: CASSVAPDRAGYTF. CDR3 in DNA: TGTGCCAGCAGCGTAGCCCCCGACAGGGCCGGCTACACCTTC.

The V call is TRBV24-1, the J call TRBJ1-2, with D possibly being TRBD1 (6 bases). The CDR3 is 15 residues long. Germline V gives CDR1 KGHDR, CDR2 SFDVKD. V dropped 2 bases and J dropped 2 bases, with 11 bases sitting between them. DNA for the CDR3: TGTGCCACCAGTGATTCAAGGACAGCAAACTATGGCTACACCTTC. Translating it yields CATSDSRTANYGYTF.

This clone occurred many times. The chain joins TRBV7-9 to TRBJ2-3; 16 bases match TRBD2. CDR1 is SEHNR and CDR2 is FQNEAQ in the germline V gene (reference sequence). The CDR3 runs 16 residues. V lost 5 bases, J lost 4 bases, and 3 bases stayed unmatched. CDR3 protein: CASSPGTSGGADTQYF. CDR3 in DNA: TGTGCCAGCAGCCCCGGGACTAGCGGGGGGGCAGATACGCAGTATTTT.

V gene TRBV7-9 combines with J gene TRBJ2-3; 12 nucleotides match TRBD1. CDR1 is SEHNR and CDR2 is FQNEAQ in the germline V gene (reference sequence). This CDR3 comprises 16 residues. The V gene end was trimmed by 4 bases and the J gene end by 5 bases; junction bases not matched to a gene: 7. The CDR3 region is CASSSPGQGAQDTQYF. The CDR3 bases are TGTGCCAGCAGCTCGCCGGGACAGGGGGCCCAAGATACGCAGTATTTT.

J is TRBJ2-7 and V is TRBV28, with 10 positions matching TRBD1. Germline V gene sequence: CDR1 MDHEN, CDR2 SYDVKM. Trimming took 4 bases from V and 8 from J; bases not matched to a gene: 11. The CDR3 totals 15 residues. This CDR3 reads CASSSLGQGVQKQYF. CDR3 bases: TGTGCCAGCAGTTCCCTCGGACAGGGGGTCCAGAAGCAGTACTTC. Full variable domain (missing parts from reference TRBV28 and TRBJ2-7): DVKVTQSSRYLVKRTGEKVFLECVQDMDHENMFWYRQDPGLGLRLIYFSYDVKMKEKGDIPEGYSVSREKKERFSLILESASTNQTSMYLCASSSLGQGVQKQYFGPGTRLTVT.

A few counts support this clone. This chain uses TRBV10-3 with TRBJ1-4; D gene uncertain. This CDR3 is 13 amino acids long. Germline V gene sequence: CDR1 ENHRY, CDR2 SYGVKD. With 0 bases removed from V and 8 bases from J, the gap between germline ends came to 7 bases. CDR3 nucleotides: TGTGCCATCAGTGAGTCACATGGAGAAAAACTGTTTTTT. Its translation is CAISESHGEKLFF.

CDR3 residues: CASSFPPGQGRTGANVLTF. CDR3 DNA sequence: TGTGCCAGCAGTTTTCCCCCGGGACAGGGGAGAACAGGGGCCAACGTCCTGACTTTC. The V and J genes are TRBV28 and TRBJ2-6, with 10 bases fitting TRBD1. CDR3 length: 19 residues. V lost 3 bases to trimming and J lost 4 bases; unmatched junction nucleotides: 12. CDR1 and CDR2 (germline): MDHEN, SYDVKM. The variable domain in full, with the rest retrieved from reference TRBV28 and TRBJ2-6, is DVKVTQSSRYLVKRTGEKVFLECVQDMDHENMFWYRQDPGLGLRLIYFSYDVKMKEKGDIPEGYSVSREKKERFSLILESASTNQTSMYLCASSFPPGQGRTGANVLTFGAGSRLTVL.

As to this clone: The junction differs from germline at one of its ends, possibly a read error. This sample includes further DNA sequences coding for the same CDR3. V and J are TRBV11-1 and TRBJ1-4; D is ambiguous. The germline CDR1 and CDR2 sequences are SGHAT and FQDESV (reference sequence). This CDR3 region has 15 residues. The CDR3 bases are TGTGCTAGCAGCAGCGACGGCTGGAGAGATGAAAAACTGTTTTTT. This encodes CASSSDGWRDEKLFF. Based on the CDR3 plus reference TRBV11-1 and TRBJ1-4, the full variable domain is EAEVAQSPRYKITEKSQAVAFWCDPISGHATLYWYRQILGQGPELLVQFQDESVVDDSQLPKDRFSAERLKGVDSTLKIQPAELGDSAMYLCASSSDGWRDEKLFFGSGTQLSVL.

V usage is TRBV2 and J usage is TRBJ1-5; no clear D. Trimming removed 3 bases at V and 4 bases at J, with 7 bases between. Per germline, CDR1 SNHLY and CDR2 FYNNEI. The CDR3 is 13 amino acids. The CDR3 region has the DNA TGTGCCAGCAGTGATCCAGAAAATCAGCCCCAGCATTTT. Amino acids: CASSDPENQPQHF.

The rearrangement uses TRBV7-2 and TRBJ1-1; 7 nucleotides line up with TRBD1. Germline CDR1 is SGHTA and CDR2 is FQGNSA. This CDR3 is built from 14 residues. V lost 3 bases to trimming and J lost 4 bases; unmatched junction nucleotides: 5. The DNA for the CDR3 is TGTGCCAGCAGCTTGCAACAGGGGAGCACTGAAGCTTTCTTT. It is translated as CASSLQQGSTEAFF.